What follows are 29 T cell receptor beta chains derived from one specimen sequenced in a study of blood T cell repertoires in COVID-19. Profiling relied on immunoSEQ multiplex PCR, and the TCRdb table lists in-frame clones only, not all of them. Of under 250,000 clones listed, around 86% are singletons. The specimen sequenced was peripheral blood. The source of these receptors is a woman in her 70s with COVID-19, enrolled during active disease.

The V and J genes are TRBV6-5 and TRBJ2-1, with TRBD2 as a possible D gene (5 bases). V lost 2 bases to trimming and J lost 0 bases, with 8 bases between them. The germline gives CDR1 MNHEY, CDR2 SVGAGI. CDR3 length equals 15 residues. DNA of the CDR3: TGTGCCAGCAGTTACAACCGGGGCTCCTACAATGAGCAGTTCTTC. It is translated as CASSYNRGSYNEQFF.

This chain joins TRBV7-2 and TRBJ2-7, with 7 bases matching TRBD2. The CDR3 has 15 residues. V trimming: 7 bases; J trimming: 3 bases; junction bases outside the gene matches: 12. Per the germline V gene, CDR1 is SGHTA and CDR2 is FQGNSA. The chain's CDR3 is CASNPRAGEFYEQYF. The DNA of the CDR3 is TGTGCCAGCAACCCCCGGGCGGGAGAGTTCTACGAGCAGTACTTC.

V gene TRBV24-1 combines with J gene TRBJ2-5; TRBD1 agrees at 8 bases. Germline V gene sequence: CDR1 KGHDR, CDR2 SFDVKD. The ends lost 2 bases at V and 4 bases at J; junction bases unmatched: 8. The CDR3 contains 16 residues. The CDR3, as DNA: TGTGCCACCAGTGATTGGGGAGGACAGGGAGGAGAGACCCAGTACTTC. As protein: CATSDWGGQGGETQYF.

The rearrangement joins TRBV6-5 to TRBJ1-3, with D perhaps TRBD1 (6 bases). The ends were cut back, 6 bases at V and 4 bases at J, with 13 bases in the middle. The germline V gene has CDR1 MNHEY and CDR2 SVGAGI. The CDR3 covers 14 residues. The CDR3 reads CASRGQPGGNTIYF. The CDR3 DNA reads as TGTGCCAGCAGAGGACAGCCGGGGGGAAACACCATATATTTT.

The V call is TRBV3-1 (or the pseudogene TRBV3-2), the J call TRBJ1-6; no definite D call. The CDR3 spans 15 residues. Trimming stripped 4 bases from V and 6 bases from J, with 13 bases between. CDR1 LGHDT and CDR2 YNNKEL come from the germline V gene (reference sequence). As DNA, the CDR3 is TGTGCCAGCAGCCCCGGTGCGGAGACTAATTCACCCCTCCACTTT. This gives the protein CASSPGAETNSPLHF.

The gene calls are TRBV3-1 (or the pseudogene TRBV3-2) and TRBJ2-3; D remains ambiguous. V was pared by 0 bases and J by 9 bases, with 13 bases between. Germline V gene data show CDR1 as LGHDT and CDR2 as YNNKEL (reference sequence). CDR3 length: 14 residues. The CDR3 DNA is TGTGCCAGCAGCCAAGATTCGCAAGCGAGAACGCAGTATTTT. Translating it yields CASSQDSQARTQYF.

The V and J genes are TRBV21-1 and TRBJ2-5; the D call TRBD2 from the table was never checked on the DNA. TRBV21-1 is flagged as a pseudogene. This CDR3 comprises 16 residues. The CDR3 coding sequence is TGTGCCAGCAGCAAAGTTCCATCGGGGGGGAAAGAGACCCAGTACTTC. This translates into CASSKVPSGGKETQYF.

As regards this clone: Other DNA sequences in this sample translate to the same CDR3. The chain joins TRBV28 to TRBJ1-1, with unresolved D. Germline lookup yields CDR1 MDHEN and CDR2 SYDVKM. V lost 3 bases and J 1 base, leaving 6 bases between the germline ends. CDR3 size: 13 residues. The DNA of the CDR3 is TGTGCCAGCAGTTTTTCCAGGAACACTGAAGCTTTCTTT. It translates to CASSFSRNTEAFF. The full variable domain, its missing parts supplied by reference TRBV28 and TRBJ1-1, is DVKVTQSSRYLVKRTGEKVFLECVQDMDHENMFWYRQDPGLGLRLIYFSYDVKMKEKGDIPEGYSVSREKKERFSLILESASTNQTSMYLCASSFSRNTEAFFGQGTRLTVV.

The chain recombines TRBV19 with TRBJ1-5; 9 bases are a match to TRBD1. The CDR3 extends over 15 amino acids. Unmatched junction bases numbered 6, after V lost 5 bases and J lost 4 bases. The germline CDR1 and CDR2 sequences are LNHDA and SQIVND (reference sequence). DNA for the CDR3: TGTGCCAGTAGTTCCGGGACAGGGCTAAATCAGCCCCAGCATTTT. Protein: CASSSGTGLNQPQHF. Based on the CDR3 plus reference TRBV19 and TRBJ1-5, the full variable domain is DGGITQSPKYLFRKEGQNVTLSCEQNLNHDAMYWYRQDPGQGLRLIYYSQIVNDFQKGDIAEGYSVSREKKESFPLTVTSAQKNPTAFYLCASSSGTGLNQPQHFGDGTRLSIL.

This chain links TRBV3-1 (or the pseudogene TRBV3-2) with TRBJ1-5; D is unresolved. Germline CDR1 is LGHDT and CDR2 is YNNKEL (reference sequence). The CDR3 runs to 12 residues. V lost 4 bases, J lost 5 bases, and 6 bases lay in between. The DNA for the CDR3 is TGTGCCAGCAGCCTCCTAGATCAGCCCCAGCATTTT. Protein sequence: CASSLLDQPQHF.

This chain connects TRBV11-2 to TRBJ1-2; TRBD1 is a possible D gene (6 bases). V was pared by 5 bases and J by 4 bases, with 14 bases between. Germline CDR1 is SGHAT and CDR2 is FQNNGV. The CDR3 is 14 amino acids. In nucleotides, the CDR3 is TGTGCCAGCAGCCTCTCGGACAGATCCTATGGCTACACCTTC. It translates to CASSLSDRSYGYTF.

This sequence joins TRBV29-1 and TRBJ2-1; 11 bases line up with TRBD2. Germline lookup yields CDR1 SQVTM and CDR2 ANQGSEA. The trim removed 5 bases at V and 0 bases at J, leaving 15 bases unmatched. This CDR3 has 19 amino acids. This CDR3 is CSVLGLAGGTSSSYNEQFF. The CDR3 DNA reads as TGCAGCGTTTTGGGCTTAGCGGGAGGGACATCAAGCTCCTACAATGAGCAGTTCTTC.

V and J are TRBV16 and TRBJ1-5; TRBD1 matches at 8 bases. V lost 0 bases to trimming and J lost 3 bases; unmatched junction nucleotides: 10. CDR1 KGHSY and CDR2 FQNENV come from the germline V gene. The CDR3 contains 18 residues. The CDR3: CASSQSNRGTPSNQPQHF. The CDR3 DNA sequence: TGTGCCAGCAGCCAATCTAACAGGGGGACCCCCTCCAATCAGCCCCAGCATTTT.

The chain joins TRBV24-1 to TRBJ2-1; 11 nucleotides line up with TRBD1. Germline V gene lookup returns CDR1 KGHDR and CDR2 SFDVKD. The CDR3 is made up of 18 amino acids. The ends lost 4 bases at V and 2 bases at J; junction bases unmatched: 9. Here the CDR3 reads CATSENYPGQGAYNEQFF. In DNA form, the CDR3 reads TGTGCCACCAGTGAAAATTATCCGGGACAGGGGGCCTACAATGAGCAGTTCTTC.

The chain links TRBV7-8 to TRBJ2-1; 8 bases map to TRBD2. The CDR3 runs 16 residues. The trim removed 0 bases at V and 8 bases at J, leaving 9 bases unmatched. From germline, CDR1 is SGHVS and CDR2 FQNEAQ. The CDR3: CASSLASGTRSDEQFF. The DNA of the CDR3 is TGTGCCAGCAGCTTAGCCTCCGGGACTAGGAGCGATGAGCAGTTCTTC.

V usage is TRBV3-1 (or the pseudogene TRBV3-2) and J usage is TRBJ2-7; 12 bases map to TRBD2. The CDR3 has 16 residues. CDR1 and CDR2 (germline): LGHDT, YNNKEL (reference sequence). With V trimmed by 3 bases and J by 1 base, 4 bases remained unmatched. Written as DNA, the CDR3 is TGTGCCAGCAGCCACGCCCTAGCGGGAGGGTCCTACGAGCAGTACTTC. As protein: CASSHALAGGSYEQYF.

The CDR3 reads CASSLASRGYGYTF. The CDR3 region has the DNA TGTGCCAGCAGCTTGGCTTCCAGGGGCTATGGCTACACCTTC. The rearrangement joins TRBV5-6 to TRBJ1-2, with D perhaps matching TRBD1 (6 bases). CDR3 length: 14 residues. The ends were cut back, 0 bases at V and 4 bases at J, with 10 bases in the middle. CDR1 and CDR2 (germline): SGHDT, YYEEEE.

The chain couples TRBV27 to TRBJ2-7; TRBD2 matches at 8 bases. V was clipped by 2 bases and J by 5 bases; unmatched bases: 11. The CDR3 spans 16 residues. Germline CDR1 MNHEY, CDR2 SMNVEV (reference sequence). This chain's CDR3 is CASSLAGGRIPNEQYF. CDR3 bases: TGTGCCAGCAGTTTAGCGGGAGGACGGATCCCTAACGAGCAGTACTTC.

This clone occurred a few times. The rearrangement joins TRBV12-2 to TRBJ2-5; the D call TRBD2 from the table was never checked on the DNA. TRBV12-2 is listed as a pseudogene. The CDR3 length is 17 residues. CDR3 amino acids: CASRLEVESGCSETQYF. In DNA, the CDR3 is TGTGCAAGTCGCTTAGAGGTGGAGTCGGGGTGTTCAGAGACCCAGTACTTC.

This clone was seen just once. This chain uses TRBV7-2 with TRBJ2-5, with 8 bases identical to TRBD1. There are 15 residues in the CDR3. Germline trimming cut 1 base from V and 2 bases from J; bases unmatched to any gene: 3. Germline loops: CDR1 SGHTA, CDR2 FQGNSA. The CDR3 DNA follows: TGTGCCAGCAGCTTAGGGACAGGGCCACAAGAGACCCAGTACTTC. This gives the protein CASSLGTGPQETQYF. The full variable domain, with the rest looked up from reference TRBV7-2 and TRBJ2-5, is GAGVSQSPSNKVTEKGKDVELRCDPISGHTALYWYRQSLGQGLEFLIYFQGNSAPDKSGLPSDRFSAERTGGSVSTLTIQRTQQEDSAVYLCASSLGTGPQETQYFGPGTRLLVL.

This clone was counted a few times. This rearrangement joins TRBV9 to TRBJ2-7; 8 positions match TRBD2. The V and J ends lost 6 bases and 5 bases, in that order; junction bases with no gene match: 10. In germline, CDR1 is SGDLS, CDR2 YYNGEE. This CDR3 is built from 14 residues. CDR3 loop: CASTPSAGGDEQYF. The CDR3 DNA reads as TGTGCCAGCACTCCCTCGGCGGGAGGCGACGAGCAGTACTTC. The entire variable domain, with the rest obtained from reference TRBV9 and TRBJ2-7, is as follows: DSGVTQTPKHLITATGQRVTLRCSPRSGDLSVYWYQQSLDQGLQFLIQYYNGEERAKGNILERFSAQQFPDLHSELNLSSLELGDSALYFCASTPSAGGDEQYFGPGTRLTVT.

The J gene is TRBJ2-1, the V gene TRBV18, with 10 nucleotides matching TRBD2. This CDR3 spans 18 amino acids. Trimming at V came to 0 bases and at J to 4 bases, leaving 9 bases not matched to a gene. Looked up from germline, CDR1 is KGHSH and CDR2 is LQKENI. The CDR3: CASSPPSTLAGVYNEQFF. The DNA of the CDR3 is TGTGCCAGCTCACCACCGTCGACCCTAGCGGGAGTGTACAATGAGCAGTTCTTC.

The rearrangement links TRBV18 to TRBJ1-3; D gene unclear. The CDR3 has 16 amino acids. V was clipped by 2 bases and J by 0 bases, with 11 bases between them. Per germline, CDR1 KGHSH and CDR2 LQKENI. CDR3 DNA: TGTGCCAGCTCACCAATTCTTAGGAGCTCTGGAAACACCATATATTTT. This translates into CASSPILRSSGNTIYF.

In its sample, this clone was seen once. V usage is TRBV7-7 and J usage is TRBJ2-3; 10 bases line up with TRBD2. Germline lookup yields CDR1 SSHAT and CDR2 FNYEAQ (reference sequence). CDR3 length equals 14 residues. Losses at the gene ends were 1 base for V and 5 bases for J; bases not matched to a gene: 0. CDR3 sequence: CASSLGTSGDTQYF. As DNA, the CDR3 is TGTGCCAGCAGCTTAGGGACTAGCGGAGATACGCAGTATTTT.

The chain joins TRBV28 to TRBJ1-2; 8 nucleotides match TRBD1. The CDR3 runs 15 residues. Germline V gives CDR1 MDHEN, CDR2 SYDVKM. The junction had 6 bases not matched to a gene; V was cut back by 2 bases and J by 4 bases. The CDR3 spells CASSLALTGVYGYTF. The CDR3 DNA sequence: TGTGCCAGCAGTTTAGCCCTGACAGGGGTCTATGGCTACACCTTC.

A note on this clone: This specimen includes other DNA sequences encoding the same CDR3. V and J are TRBV7-8 and TRBJ2-7; 9 nucleotides match TRBD1. The CDR3 runs 14 residues. V lost 4 bases to trimming and J lost 2 bases; unmatched junction nucleotides: 3. CDR1 SGHVS and CDR2 FQNEAQ come from the germline V gene. CDR3: CASSSGQGTYEQYF. In DNA form, the CDR3 reads TGTGCCAGCAGCTCGGGACAGGGAACCTACGAGCAGTACTTC.

As for this clone: An end of the junction does not agree with germline; a read error may underlie this. This rearrangement joins TRBV6-1 to TRBJ2-5, with 10 bases that match TRBD2. This CDR3 spans 14 amino acids. In germline, CDR1 is MNHNS, CDR2 SASEGT. The CDR3 protein is CASREAGGPGTQYF. The CDR3 DNA is TGTGCCAGCAGAGAAGCGGGAGGGCCGGGGACCCAGTACTTC.

There are a few counts of this clone. CDR3 bases: TGTGCCAGCAGTGAATTCCCGGGAGGCGCGTACTTC. Protein product: CASSEFPGGAYF. This rearrangement joins TRBV6-1 to TRBJ2-7; 7 nucleotides agree with TRBD2. The J segment lost 12 bases and the V segment lost 2 bases, leaving 7 bases of the junction unmatched. The CDR3 extends over 12 amino acids. Per the germline V gene, CDR1 is MNHNS and CDR2 is SASEGT.

The V call is TRBV9, the J call TRBJ1-2, with 12 positions matching TRBD1. V trimming: 4 bases; J trimming: 8 bases; junction bases outside the gene matches: 12. There are 16 residues in the CDR3. Germline V gene data show CDR1 as SGDLS and CDR2 as YYNGEE. The CDR3 reads CASSPQWGQGAQGYTF. The CDR3 DNA follows: TGTGCCAGCAGCCCCCAATGGGGACAGGGGGCGCAGGGCTACACCTTC.